This TCR beta chain was recovered during a study of shared clonotypes between healthy human individuals. Whole-study results and caveats: Sharing across a handful of donors was seen in 4% to 5.5% of naive CD4 clonotypes.

About 30,000 T cell genomes, or roughly 200 ng DNA, went into the sorted-subset replicate PCRs. Here immunoSEQ multiplex PCR was the method, and the copy in TCRdb shows in-frame clones only, minus some. The sample lists 2 million to 2.5 million clones, 93% occurring once. The CDR3 loop spans 13 amino acids. Per germline, CDR1 KGHSH and CDR2 LQKENI. Trimming took off 3 bases at V and 3 bases at J, with 9 bases between the two ends. Comments on this clone: Its antigen is undetermined.

This TCR derives from a man aged 18 to 30 in good health. Some clones in this sample may be carry-over from other donors' samples. V gene TRBV18 combines with J gene TRBJ2-7; no clear D. The sample taken for sequencing was naive CD4+ T cells from PBMCs. Subset described: CD45RA+ positively selected. The CDR3 sequence: CASSPQEYYEQYF. The CDR3 nucleotides read TGTGCCAGCTCACCTCAGGAGTACTACGAGCAGTACTTC.